This TCR beta chain was retrieved from a study of blood T cells in healthy people across ages. Study results and caveats: Roughly linear declines in TCR beta diversity per million T cells occurred with age. The study found TCR beta diversity correlated strongly with naive T cell percentage. Whereas aged donors had fewer naive CD4+ cells, long-lived donors had more of them and higher diversity.

This clonotype was observed a single time. Its antigen is still unknown. Primers used in a second PCR of about 6 to 12 cycles were a sample-barcoded 5' primer and a J-beta primer mix. The authors tagged each cDNA molecule using a template-switch adaptor with 12 random nucleotides. TCRdb fed the 5' RACE reads into MiXCR, producing one record per CDR3 protein. The data hold hundreds of thousands of distinct CDR3 sequences, with 55% to 75% observed a single time. The specimen was blood. This TCR was recovered from a man aged 25-45 years in good health.

The chain's CDR3 is CSVPVRGFYEQYF. The DNA of the CDR3 is TGCAGCGTCCCTGTCCGGGGTTTCTACGAGCAGTACTTC. The chain links TRBV29-1 to TRBJ2-4; TRBD2 might be the D (5 bases). With the DNA end fitting TRBJ2-7 better, the J assignment may be wrong. Per germline, CDR1 SQVTM and CDR2 ANQGSEA. The CDR3 loop spans 13 amino acids.